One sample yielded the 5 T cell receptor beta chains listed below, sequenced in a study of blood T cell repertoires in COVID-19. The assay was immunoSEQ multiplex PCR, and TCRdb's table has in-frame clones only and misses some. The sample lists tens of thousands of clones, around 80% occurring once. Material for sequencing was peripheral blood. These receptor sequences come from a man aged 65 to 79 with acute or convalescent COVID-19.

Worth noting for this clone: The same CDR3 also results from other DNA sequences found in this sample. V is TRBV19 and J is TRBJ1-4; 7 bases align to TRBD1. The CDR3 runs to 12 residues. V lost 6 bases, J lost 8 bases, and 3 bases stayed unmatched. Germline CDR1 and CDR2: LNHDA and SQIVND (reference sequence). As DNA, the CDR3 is TGTGCCAGTAGCTGGGACAGAGAAAAACTGTTTTTT. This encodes CASSWDREKLFF.

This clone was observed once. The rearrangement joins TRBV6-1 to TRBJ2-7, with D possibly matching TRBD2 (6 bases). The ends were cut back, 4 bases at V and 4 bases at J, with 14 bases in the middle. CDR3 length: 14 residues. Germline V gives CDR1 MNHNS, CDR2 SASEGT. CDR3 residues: CASSAGMRGYEQYF. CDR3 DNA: TGTGCCAGCAGTGCCGGGATGCGGGGATACGAGCAGTACTTC.

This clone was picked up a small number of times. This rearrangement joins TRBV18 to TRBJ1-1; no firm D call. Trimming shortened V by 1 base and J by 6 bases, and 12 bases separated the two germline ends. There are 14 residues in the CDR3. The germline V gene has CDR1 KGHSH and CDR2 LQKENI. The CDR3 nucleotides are TGTGCCAGCTCACCACAGAAGGGAGGGTCTGAAGCTTTCTTT. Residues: CASSPQKGGSEAFF.

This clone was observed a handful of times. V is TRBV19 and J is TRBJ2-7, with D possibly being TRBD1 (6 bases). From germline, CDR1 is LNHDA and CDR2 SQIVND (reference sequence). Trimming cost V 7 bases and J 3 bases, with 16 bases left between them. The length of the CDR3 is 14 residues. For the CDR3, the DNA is TGTGCCAGTAAAGCAGGGGTCGGAAGCTACGAGCAGTACTTC. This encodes CASKAGVGSYEQYF. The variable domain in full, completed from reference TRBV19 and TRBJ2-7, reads DGGITQSPKYLFRKEGQNVTLSCEQNLNHDAMYWYRQDPGQGLRLIYYSQIVNDFQKGDIAEGYSVSREKKESFPLTVTSAQKNPTAFYLCASKAGVGSYEQYFGPGTRLTVT.

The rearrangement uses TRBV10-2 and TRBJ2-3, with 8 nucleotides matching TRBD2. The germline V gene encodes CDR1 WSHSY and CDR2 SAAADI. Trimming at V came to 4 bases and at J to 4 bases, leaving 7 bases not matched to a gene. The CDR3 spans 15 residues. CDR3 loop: CASSVAGRRSDTQYF. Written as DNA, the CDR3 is TGCGCCAGCAGTGTAGCGGGGCGGAGATCAGATACGCAGTATTTT.